This TCR beta chain comes out of a study of T-cell memory formation after mild COVID-19. TCRdb re-called the 5' RACE reads with MiXCR, one entry per CDR3 protein. The sample shows roughly 110,000 distinct CDR3 sequences, more than 15% of them seen only once. With 3 bases removed from V and 0 bases from J, the gap between germline ends came to 11 bases. Germline V gene lookup returns CDR1 SNHLY and CDR2 FYNNEI. This CDR3 is 15 amino acids long. The chain employs TRBV2 and TRBJ1-2, with D possibly being TRBD1 (5 bases). The source of this sequence is an adult woman who had mild COVID-19 (a few samples of this study predate the infection). Cell type and time point are not known. The specimen sequenced was PBMCs or a T cell subset sorted from them (not recorded which). This CDR3 is CASSETVESNYGYTF. CDR3 in DNA: TGTGCCAGCAGTGAGACAGTGGAGTCTAACTATGGCTACACCTTC.